These T cell receptor beta chains were read from a single sample in a study of OX40 agonist ivuxolimab in advanced cancers. Only in-frame clones appear in the TCRdb table, and some are missing; sequencing was by immunoSEQ multiplex PCR. The sample lists roughly 46,000 clones, roughly 91% occurring once. The sequencing here drew on CD4+ or CD8+ T cells sorted from blood, taken in a trial of the OX40 agonist ivuxolimab. Source of these receptors: an adult with an advanced solid tumor such as melanoma, head and neck, liver or kidney cancer. CDR3s leave out the opening cysteine and the closing phenylalanine or tryptophan.

j_call v_call cdr3_aa
TRBJ1-5 TRBV15 ATSRAGTGPTAQH
TRBJ2-3 TRBV27 ASSGTSLRTDTQY
TRBJ1-1 TRBV27 ASSLRPSGAEAF
TRBJ1-1 TRBV2 ASSVGNTEAF
TRBJ2-2 TRBV5-1 ASSSGLPNTGELF
TRBJ2-1 TRBV9 ASSVSYNEQF
TRBJ2-3 TRBV9 ASSPPGGADTQY
TRBJ1-6 TRBV5-1 ASSFDLGTAYNSPLH
TRBJ2-1 TRBV4-3 ASSQDAARYNEQF
TRBJ1-5 TRBV5-8 ASSLGGIQPQH
TRBJ2-4 TRBV28 ASSNPLGQGQNIQY
TRBJ1-3 TRBV7-7 ASSPGQGATGNTIY
TRBJ2-7 TRBV28 ASSFSGRSYEQY
TRBJ2-5 TRBV11-2 ASSLSGSSTETQY
TRBJ1-5 TRBV27 ASSYGEGDQPQH
TRBJ1-1 TRBV4-1 ASSPRQGVTEAF
TRBJ1-5 TRBV27 ASSLLSRQNQPQH
TRBJ2-1 TRBV7-6 ASSALAGSYNEQF
TRBJ2-1 TRBV7-3 ASSSNSGRPYNEQF
TRBJ1-2 TRBV10-3 AISDHGRIDYGYT
TRBJ1-5 TRBV7-9 ASSRDGINQPQH
TRBJ2-2 TRBV2 ASSGREQGLGELF
TRBJ2-7 TRBV5-1 ASSLEPGVYEQY
TRBJ1-1 TRBV6-6 ASSYEQSATEAF
TRBJ2-1 TRBV19 ASSIPRLGSGDEQF